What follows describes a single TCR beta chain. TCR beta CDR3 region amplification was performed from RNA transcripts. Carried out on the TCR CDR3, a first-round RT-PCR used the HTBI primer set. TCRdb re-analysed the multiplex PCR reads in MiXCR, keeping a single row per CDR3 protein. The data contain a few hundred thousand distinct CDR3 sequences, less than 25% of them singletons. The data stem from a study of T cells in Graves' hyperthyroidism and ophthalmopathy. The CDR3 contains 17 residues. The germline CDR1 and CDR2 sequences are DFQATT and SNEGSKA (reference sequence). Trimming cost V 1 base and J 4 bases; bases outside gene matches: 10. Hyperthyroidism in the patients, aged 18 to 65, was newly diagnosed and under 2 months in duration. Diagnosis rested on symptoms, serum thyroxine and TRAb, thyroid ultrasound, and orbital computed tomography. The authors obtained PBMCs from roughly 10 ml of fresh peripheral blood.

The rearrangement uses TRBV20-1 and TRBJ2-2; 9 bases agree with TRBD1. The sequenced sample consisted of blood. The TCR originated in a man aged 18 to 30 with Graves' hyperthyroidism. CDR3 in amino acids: CSARAPPGTGSTGELFF. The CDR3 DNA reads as TGCAGTGCTAGAGCCCCACCCGGGACAGGGAGCACCGGGGAGCTGTTTTTT.